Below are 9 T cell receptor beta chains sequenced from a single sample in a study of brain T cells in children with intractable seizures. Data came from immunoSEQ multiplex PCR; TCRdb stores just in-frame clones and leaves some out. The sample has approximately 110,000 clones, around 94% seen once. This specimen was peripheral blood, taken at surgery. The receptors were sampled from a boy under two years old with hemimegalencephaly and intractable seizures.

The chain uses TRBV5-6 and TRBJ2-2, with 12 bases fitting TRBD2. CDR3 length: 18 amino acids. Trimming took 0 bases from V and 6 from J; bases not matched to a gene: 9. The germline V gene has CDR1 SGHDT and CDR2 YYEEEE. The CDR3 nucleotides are TGTGCCAGCAGCTTGGGACTAGCGGGAGCCGGTCGGGCCGGGGAGCTGTTTTTT. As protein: CASSLGLAGAGRAGELFF.

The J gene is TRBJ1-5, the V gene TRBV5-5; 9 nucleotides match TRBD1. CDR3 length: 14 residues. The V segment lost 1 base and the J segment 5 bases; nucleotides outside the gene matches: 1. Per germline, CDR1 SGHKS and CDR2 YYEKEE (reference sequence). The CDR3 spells CASSLNRGHQPQHF. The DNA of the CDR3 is TGTGCCAGCAGCTTGAACAGGGGGCATCAGCCCCAGCATTTT.

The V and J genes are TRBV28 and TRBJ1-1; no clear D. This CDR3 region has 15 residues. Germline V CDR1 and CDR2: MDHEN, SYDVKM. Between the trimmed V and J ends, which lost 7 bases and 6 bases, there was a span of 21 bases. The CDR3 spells CASTTVGRIPAEAFF. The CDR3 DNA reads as TGTGCCAGCACCACCGTCGGGAGGATACCCGCTGAAGCTTTCTTT. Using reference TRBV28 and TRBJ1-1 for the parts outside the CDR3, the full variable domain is DVKVTQSSRYLVKRTGEKVFLECVQDMDHENMFWYRQDPGLGLRLIYFSYDVKMKEKGDIPEGYSVSREKKERFSLILESASTNQTSMYLCASTTVGRIPAEAFFGQGTRLTVV.

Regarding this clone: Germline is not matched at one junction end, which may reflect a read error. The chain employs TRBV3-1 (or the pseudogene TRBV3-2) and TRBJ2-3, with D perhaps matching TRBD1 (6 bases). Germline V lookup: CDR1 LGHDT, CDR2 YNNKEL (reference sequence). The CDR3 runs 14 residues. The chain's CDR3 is CASSQDGGGATQYF. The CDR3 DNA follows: TGTGCCAGCAGTCAAGATGGGGGCGGAGCTACGCAGTATTTT.

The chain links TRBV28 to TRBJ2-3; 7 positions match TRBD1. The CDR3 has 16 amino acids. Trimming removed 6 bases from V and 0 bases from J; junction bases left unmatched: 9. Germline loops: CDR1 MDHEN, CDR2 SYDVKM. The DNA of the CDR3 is TGTGCCAGCAGGCCTACCGGGGACAGTAGCACAGATACGCAGTATTTT. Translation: CASRPTGDSSTDTQYF.

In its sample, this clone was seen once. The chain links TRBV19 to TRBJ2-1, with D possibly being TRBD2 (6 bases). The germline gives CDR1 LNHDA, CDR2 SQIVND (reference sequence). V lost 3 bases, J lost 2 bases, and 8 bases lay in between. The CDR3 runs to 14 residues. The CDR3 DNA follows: TGTGCCAGTAGTATTCGGGGGACCTACAATGAGCAGTTCTTC. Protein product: CASSIRGTYNEQFF.

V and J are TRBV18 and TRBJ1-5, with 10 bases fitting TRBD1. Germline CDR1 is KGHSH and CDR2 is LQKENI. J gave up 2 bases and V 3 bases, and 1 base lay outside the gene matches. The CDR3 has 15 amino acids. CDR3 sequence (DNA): TGTGCCAGCTCACCGGGGACAGGGGGCAATCAGCCCCAGCATTTT. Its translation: CASSPGTGGNQPQHF.

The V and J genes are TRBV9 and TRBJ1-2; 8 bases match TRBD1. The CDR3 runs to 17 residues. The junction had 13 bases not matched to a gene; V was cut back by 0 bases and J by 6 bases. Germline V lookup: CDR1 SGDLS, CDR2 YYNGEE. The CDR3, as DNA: TGTGCCAGCAGCGTAGATGGGGCAGGGGGCGGTATGGATGGCTACACCTTC. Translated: CASSVDGAGGGMDGYTF.

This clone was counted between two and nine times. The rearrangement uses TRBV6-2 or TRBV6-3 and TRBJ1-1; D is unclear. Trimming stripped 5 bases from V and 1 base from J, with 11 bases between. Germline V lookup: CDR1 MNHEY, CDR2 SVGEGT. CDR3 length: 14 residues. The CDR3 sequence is CASSLRPENTEAFF. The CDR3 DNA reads TGTGCCAGCAGTCTCCGCCCAGAGAACACTGAAGCTTTCTTT.